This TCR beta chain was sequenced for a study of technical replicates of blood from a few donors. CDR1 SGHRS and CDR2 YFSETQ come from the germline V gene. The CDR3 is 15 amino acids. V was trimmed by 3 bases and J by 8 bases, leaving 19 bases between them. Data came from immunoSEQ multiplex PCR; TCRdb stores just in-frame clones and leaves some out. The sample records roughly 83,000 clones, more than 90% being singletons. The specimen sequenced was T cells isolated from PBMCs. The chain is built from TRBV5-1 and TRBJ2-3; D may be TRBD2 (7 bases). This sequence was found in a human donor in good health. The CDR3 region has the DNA TGCGCCAGCAGCTGGGCGCAGCCGGGGGGCGGTACGCAGTATTTT. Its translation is CASSWAQPGGGTQYF.